This passage covers 20 T cell receptor beta chains from one sample sequenced in a study of blood T cell repertoires in COVID-19. TCRdb's table, derived via immunoSEQ multiplex PCR, lists solely in-frame clones and lacks some. The table lists about 110,000 clones, just under 90% of them singletons, with around 1.1% in the top ten. The material sequenced was peripheral blood. The receptors were sampled from a human donor in a cohort sampled during active COVID-19.

This chain connects TRBV7-9 to TRBJ1-3, with a weak D call TRBD1 (6 bases). V dropped 1 base and J dropped 2 bases, with 21 bases sitting between them. The CDR3 sequence is 19 residues long. CDR1 and CDR2 from the germline V gene are SEHNR and FQNEAQ (reference sequence). The CDR3 nucleotides are TGTGCCAGCAGCTTAGTTGGATTGGGCAGGGGAGAGACTGGAAACACCATATATTTT. It codes for CASSLVGLGRGETGNTIYF.

This clone was counted once. The chain combines TRBV4-2 with TRBJ2-5, with 10 bases identical to TRBD2. V trimming: 6 bases; J trimming: 4 bases; junction bases outside the gene matches: 8. This CDR3 has 15 residues. Germline V gene sequence: CDR1 LGHNA, CDR2 YNFKEQ. CDR3 loop: CASRHAAGGRETQYF. The CDR3 region has the DNA TGTGCCAGCAGGCACGCAGCGGGAGGGAGAGAGACCCAGTACTTC.

The chain uses TRBV19 and TRBJ2-3, with 7 bases matching TRBD2. The CDR3 has 15 residues. The germline CDR1 and CDR2 sequences are LNHDA and SQIVND (reference sequence). The ends lost 4 bases at V and 3 bases at J; junction bases unmatched: 7. The CDR3 DNA follows: TGTGCCAGTAGTAGGCCCAGCGGGACGACAGATACGCAGTATTTT. This codes for CASSRPSGTTDTQYF.

The chain recombines TRBV7-9 with TRBJ1-6; a weak D match, TRBD1 (5 bases). The V end lost 5 bases, the J end lost 7 bases, and 12 bases lay between the germline ends. Germline V CDR1 and CDR2: SEHNR, FQNEAQ (reference sequence). The CDR3 is 14 residues long. The CDR3 bases are TGTGCCAGCAGCGCGGGACGGTTGAATTCACCCCTCCACTTT. It encodes CASSAGRLNSPLHF.

The chain is built from TRBV5-1 and TRBJ2-3, with D maybe TRBD2 (6 bases). The V and J ends lost 5 bases and 0 bases respectively, with 10 bases between them. CDR1 and CDR2 from the germline V gene are SGHRS and YFSETQ. There are 14 residues in the CDR3. The CDR3 spells CASSRSGSTDTQYF. The CDR3, as DNA: TGCGCCAGCAGTAGAAGCGGGAGCACAGATACGCAGTATTTT.

The V gene is TRBV6-5, the J gene TRBJ2-4, with TRBD2 matching over 7 bases. The CDR3 covers 15 residues. The germline CDR1 and CDR2 sequences are MNHEY and SVGAGI. V trimming: 6 bases; J trimming: 0 bases; junction bases outside the gene matches: 5. The DNA of the CDR3 is TGTGCCAGCAGGGAGCGGGGCCCAGCCAAAAACATTCAGTACTTC. It yields the protein CASRERGPAKNIQYF.

The chain is built from TRBV3-1 (or the pseudogene TRBV3-2) and TRBJ1-1; no reliable D call. Germline V CDR1 and CDR2: LGHDT, YNNKEL (reference sequence). V lost 1 base and J lost 5, with 11 bases in between. This CDR3 contains 14 residues. The CDR3 loop is CASSQVGRLTEAFF. As DNA, the CDR3 is TGTGCCAGCAGCCAAGTAGGGAGGTTAACTGAAGCTTTCTTT.

This chain's CDR3 is CASSLTGVPNYGYTF. CDR3 sequence (DNA): TGTGCCAGCAGCCTTACAGGCGTTCCTAACTATGGCTACACCTTC. V usage is TRBV9 and J usage is TRBJ1-2; possibly TRBD1 for D (5 bases). Trimming cost V 4 bases and J 0 bases, with 13 bases left between them. The CDR3 contains 15 residues. Germline V lookup: CDR1 SGDLS, CDR2 YYNGEE.

The V call is TRBV5-6, the J call TRBJ2-3, with a weak D call TRBD1 (6 bases). CDR1 and CDR2 (germline): SGHDT, YYEEEE. The V and J ends lost 4 bases and 3 bases respectively, with 18 bases between them. The CDR3 length is 16 residues. The CDR3 coding sequence is TGTGCCAGCAGCCCCGGCACAGGGTTGGCAACAGATACGCAGTATTTT. Its protein is CASSPGTGLATDTQYF.

This chain connects TRBV19 to TRBJ1-1; TRBD1 is a possible D gene (5 bases). Trimming pared 7 bases from V and 4 bases from J, leaving 16 bases between. The length of the CDR3 is 14 residues. Germline CDR1 LNHDA, CDR2 SQIVND (reference sequence). The DNA for the CDR3 is TGTGCCAGTATAAGCGGGGGACTGCCCACTGAAGCTTTCTTT. It is translated as CASISGGLPTEAFF.

V gene TRBV28 combines with J gene TRBJ2-3; the D gene is possibly TRBD2 (6 bases). Germline values: CDR1 MDHEN, CDR2 SYDVKM. V gave up 0 bases and J gave up 0 bases, with 7 bases separating them. This CDR3 comprises 15 residues. The CDR3 here is CASSLWRDSTDTQYF. In DNA, the CDR3 is TGTGCCAGCAGTTTATGGCGGGATAGCACAGATACGCAGTATTTT.

V is TRBV10-3 and J is TRBJ1-3; TRBD1 aligns across 8 bases. This CDR3 contains 15 residues. CDR1 ENHRY and CDR2 SYGVKD come from the germline V gene. The J segment lost 1 base and the V segment lost 10 bases, leaving 9 bases of the junction unmatched. DNA for the CDR3: TGTGCCACCTCCGACAGGGGACGGTCTGGAAACACCATATATTTT. Residues: CATSDRGRSGNTIYF.

The V call is TRBV5-4, the J call TRBJ2-6; D is perhaps TRBD1 (5 bases). The CDR3 has 15 residues. V was pared by 4 bases and J by 1 base, with 9 bases between. Per germline, CDR1 SGHNT and CDR2 YYREEE (reference sequence). The CDR3 is CASSPQGSGANVLTF. CDR3 in DNA: TGTGCCAGCAGCCCCCAGGGATCTGGGGCCAACGTCCTGACTTTC. The full variable domain, in which reference TRBV5-4 and TRBJ2-6 provide the parts outside the CDR3, is ETGVTQSPTHLIKTRGQQVTLRCSSQSGHNTVSWYQQALGQGPQFIFQYYREEENGRGNFPPRFSGLQFPNYSSELNVNALELDDSALYLCASSPQGSGANVLTFGAGSRLTVL.

This rearrangement joins TRBV28 to TRBJ2-3; D remains ambiguous. The germline V and J ends were trimmed by 6 bases and 0 bases, with 13 bases remaining between them. The CDR3 totals 15 residues. CDR1 MDHEN and CDR2 SYDVKM come from the germline V gene. CDR3 nucleotides: TGTGCCAGCAGCTCCGCGGCCCTTAGCACAGATACGCAGTATTTT. Its translation: CASSSAALSTDTQYF.

V is TRBV5-5 and J is TRBJ2-7; 13 bases are a match to TRBD2. The CDR3 is 15 residues long. The germline CDR1 and CDR2 sequences are SGHKS and YYEKEE (reference sequence). The ends lost 0 bases at V and 4 bases at J; junction bases unmatched: 1. This chain's CDR3 is CASSLGGLAGYEQYF. The CDR3 DNA sequence: TGTGCCAGCAGCTTGGGGGGACTAGCGGGATACGAGCAGTACTTC.

V usage is TRBV2 and J usage is TRBJ1-2; 10 bases agree with TRBD1. The CDR3 is 13 residues long. Looked up from germline, CDR1 is SNHLY and CDR2 is FYNNEI. V was clipped by 6 bases and J by 7 bases; unmatched bases: 5. The CDR3 DNA sequence: TGTGCCAGCAGGGAGACAGGGGGCAGTGGCTACACCTTC. Its protein is CASRETGGSGYTF.

This clone appeared once. The chain couples TRBV5-1 to TRBJ1-1, with D perhaps TRBD1 (6 bases). V was shortened by 5 bases and J by 0 bases, with 14 bases between the two germline ends. Germline CDR1 SGHRS, CDR2 YFSETQ. The CDR3 length is 15 residues. CDR3 region: CASRFYRDMNTEAFF. Written as DNA, the CDR3 is TGCGCCAGCAGGTTCTACAGGGACATGAACACTGAAGCTTTCTTT.

The V call is TRBV3-1 (or the pseudogene TRBV3-2), the J call TRBJ1-4; the D is unclear. The V end was cut by 4 bases, the J end by 3 bases, with 9 bases between. CDR1 and CDR2 from the germline V gene are LGHDT and YNNKEL (reference sequence). The CDR3 has 14 residues. CDR3 in DNA: TGTGCCAGCAGCCTAAGACAAGCTAATGAAAAACTGTTTTTT. Translated: CASSLRQANEKLFF.

This sequence joins TRBV24-1 and TRBJ2-5; D remains unclear. Germline V gene lookup returns CDR1 KGHDR and CDR2 SFDVKD. V shed 4 bases and J shed 5 bases, with 10 bases lying between them. The CDR3 is 13 amino acids. CDR3 DNA: TGTGCCACCAGTGACGATACTCGGGAGACCCAGTACTTC. Amino acid sequence: CATSDDTRETQYF.

The gene calls are TRBV9 and TRBJ1-5; D unresolved. The germline CDR1 and CDR2 sequences are SGDLS and YYNGEE. V dropped 0 bases and J dropped 4 bases, with 11 bases sitting between them. The CDR3 is made up of 15 amino acids. The chain's CDR3 is CASSVAGGLNQPQHF. The CDR3 DNA sequence: TGTGCCAGCAGCGTAGCAGGAGGCCTAAATCAGCCCCAGCATTTT.